The rows below give T cell receptor beta chains drawn from one sample of a study of CD8 T cells in Susac syndrome. TCRdb fed the immunoSEQ multiplex PCR reads into MiXCR, producing one record per CDR3 protein. The sample holds about 120,000 distinct CDR3 sequences, roughly 90% seen once. Sequenced sample: CD8+ T cells from PBMCs. The receptors come from a human donor in good health. The CDR3 runs from the conserved cysteine through the conserved F or W. The D gene is left open where the match is weak. A row's size may be missing; if present it is once, few, many or a size class.

>NA|NA|TRBJ2-1|TRBV10-3
TGTGCCAGCCGAACCCAGGGTACCAATGAGCAGTTCTTC
CASRTQGTNEQFF
>NA|few|TRBJ2-2|TRBV27
TGTGCCAGCAGTTTTCGAACTAGTGGAACCGGGGAGCTGTTTTTT
CASSFRTSGTGELFF
>NA|NA|TRBJ2-7|TRBV5-1
TGCGCCAGCAGCGAGCCAGCCTCCTACGAGCAGTACTTC
CASSEPASYEQYF
>NA|NA|TRBJ1-2|TRBV7-9
TGTGCCAGCAGCTTAGATGTTCAGGGTTTGAGCTACACCTTC
CASSLDVQGLSYTF
>TRBD1|NA|TRBJ1-1|TRBV19
TGTGCCAGTAGTGGACGGACAGGGCTGAACACTGAAGCTTTCTTT
CASSGRTGLNTEAFF
>NA|NA|TRBJ2-4|TRBV19
TGTGCCATTGGGGACGGCGTTGAAAACATTCAGTACTTC
CAIGDGVENIQYF
>TRBD1|NA|TRBJ2-1|TRBV9
TGTGCCAGCAGCGTAGTGGACAGGGGAGGCTCCTACAATGAGCAGTTCTTC
CASSVVDRGGSYNEQFF
>NA|NA|TRBJ2-1|TRBV20-1
TGCAGTACCCAGACAGGATACAATGAGCAGTTCTTC
CSTQTGYNEQFF
>NA|NA|TRBJ2-2|TRBV19
TGTGCCAGTAGTATACAACCGGGACTTACCACCGGGGAGCTGTTTTTT
CASSIQPGLTTGELFF
>TRBD2|NA|TRBJ2-5|TRBV20-1
TGCAGTGCTAGAAGGTCGGGGGGGCAAGAGACCCAGTACTTC
CSARRSGGQETQYF
>NA|once|TRBJ2-2|TRBV20-1
TGCAGTGCTACTTCTGGCACCGGGGAGCTGTTTTTT
CSATSGTGELFF
>NA|NA|TRBJ1-5|TRBV5-4
TGTGCCAGCAGCTTGGCCGGGGGGAGCCAGCCCCAGCATTTT
CASSLAGGSQPQHF
>NA|NA|TRBJ1-4|TRBV30
TGTGCCTGGAGGAGGGTGAGGGGAACTAATGAAAAACTGTTTTTT
CAWRRVRGTNEKLFF
>TRBD1|NA|TRBJ1-3|TRBV5-1
TGCGCCAGCAACGGACAGGGGCCCTCTGGAAACACCATATATTTT
CASNGQGPSGNTIYF
>TRBD1|NA|TRBJ1-5|TRBV16
TGTGCCAGCAGCCAGAACCCGCAGGGGGCAGGCCAGCCCCAGCATTTT
CASSQNPQGAGQPQHF
>TRBD1|NA|TRBJ2-3|TRBV4-1
TGCGCCAGCAGCCAGAGGACAGGGGTTCGCACAGATACGCAGTATTTT
CASSQRTGVRTDTQYF
>NA|NA|TRBJ2-2|TRBV7-2
TGTGCCAGCACTAATAGCGGTCGCCGGGAGCTGTTTTTT
CASTNSGRRELFF
>TRBD2|NA|TRBJ2-7|TRBV27
TGTGCCAGCAGTCTCTCAGCGGGAATCGAGCAGTACTTC
CASSLSAGIEQYF
>NA|NA|TRBJ2-5|TRBV20-1
TGCAGTGCAGAGGGGTCGGCAACACAAGAGACCCAGTACTTC
CSAEGSATQETQYF
>NA|NA|TRBJ1-1|TRBV20-1
TGCAGTGCTAGAGAGCTCGACAGCGGCAACACTGAAGCTTTCTTT
CSARELDSGNTEAFF
>NA|NA|TRBJ2-5|TRBV12-3/TRBV12-4
TGTGCCAGCAGTCACCCGGTGGAAGTTGAGGCCCAGTACTTC
CASSHPVEVEAQYF
>NA|NA|TRBJ1-1|TRBV27
TGTGCCAGCAGTTTCCAGGGTATGGGGCCTGAAGCTTTCTTT
CASSFQGMGPEAFF
>NA|NA|TRBJ2-7|TRBV20-1
TGCAGTGCTATGGTTGGCCCCGCAGAAGAGGAGTACTTC
CSAMVGPAEEEYF
>NA|NA|TRBJ1-4|TRBV5-1
TGCGCCAGCAGCTTAAATATAGATGAAAAACTGTTTTTT
CASSLNIDEKLFF
>TRBD2|NA|TRBJ2-1|TRBV29-1
TGCAGCGTTGACACCCGGCTCGAAAGTAGCGGGGGGTACAATGAGCAGTTCTTC
CSVDTRLESSGGYNEQFF
>TRBD2|NA|TRBJ2-1|TRBV6-1
TGTGCCAGCAGGGGTACCGGGACTAGCGGGAATAATGAGCAGTTCTTC
CASRGTGTSGNNEQFF
>TRBD2|NA|TRBJ2-5|TRBV7-2
TGTGCCAGCAGCTTAGCTCCGAGCGGGGGCCGTACTAGCGCACAAGAGACCCAGTACTTC
CASSLAPSGGRTSAQETQYF
>NA|NA|TRBJ1-5|TRBV7-6
TGTGCCAGCGCAAGGATGGGGGTGGATCAGCCCCAGCATTTT
CASARMGVDQPQHF
>TRBD2|NA|TRBJ2-7|TRBV20-1
TGCAGTGCTAGAGAGCCTAGCGGGAACTACGAGCAGTACTTC
CSAREPSGNYEQYF
>NA|NA|TRBJ1-6|TRBV9
TGTGCCAGCAGCGCCCTTCCCGAGATTAATTCACCCCTCCACTTT
CASSALPEINSPLHF
>NA|NA|TRBJ1-6|TRBV9
TGTGCCAGCAGCCCGAATCCAGGATCACCCCTCCACTTT
CASSPNPGSPLHF
>NA|NA|TRBJ1-4|TRBV20-1
TGCAGTGCTAACCGACTCCCGAACCGGCTGGGTACAGGTGATAGGAAACTGTTTTTT
CSANRLPNRLGTGDRKLFF
>TRBD1|NA|TRBJ1-4|TRBV3-1
TGTGCCAGCAGCAAAGGGACCCACAGGGGCACGAATGAAAAACTGTTTTTT
CASSKGTHRGTNEKLFF
>NA|NA|TRBJ1-1|TRBV27
TGTGCCAGCAGCAGAAGTGGGGTCACTGAAGCTTTCTTT
CASSRSGVTEAFF
>TRBD1|NA|TRBJ1-5|TRBV4-1
TGCGCCAGCAGCGAGGAGACAGGGATTGCCAATCAGCCCCAGCATTTT
CASSEETGIANQPQHF
>NA|once|TRBJ2-3|TRBV19
TGTGCCACTCTCGACTGGACCTCTAGCACAGATACGCAGTATTTT
CATLDWTSSTDTQYF
>NA|NA|TRBJ1-1|TRBV2
TGTGCCAGCAGTGGCAACAGTTACACTGAAGCTTTCTTT
CASSGNSYTEAFF
>TRBD1|NA|TRBJ1-5|TRBV2
TGTGCCAGCACTGGGGACAGGGGATCTCAGCCCCAGCATTTT
CASTGDRGSQPQHF
>TRBD2|NA|TRBJ2-4|TRBV20-1
TGCAGTGCTAGCGCCAGGAGCGGGAGGATAGCCAAAAACATTCAGTACTTC
CSASARSGRIAKNIQYF
>NA|NA|TRBJ1-5|TRBV4-1
TGCGCCAGCAGCCAAGATGTGGGGGGCGGTCAGCCCCAGCATTTT
CASSQDVGGGQPQHF
>TRBD2|NA|TRBJ2-1|TRBV7-2
TGTGCCAGCTCCCGTAGACGGGGGGGAGGCTCCTACAATGAGCAGTTCTTC
CASSRRRGGGSYNEQFF
>NA|NA|TRBJ2-7|TRBV15
TGTGCCACCAGCGGGAATTTCAATTTATGGGAGCAGTACTTC
CATSGNFNLWEQYF
>TRBD1|NA|TRBJ2-7|TRBV19
TGTGCCAGCACTGGACAGGGGCCTCACTACGAGCAGTACTTC
CASTGQGPHYEQYF